These T cell receptor beta chains were read from a single sample in a study of CD8 T cells in Susac syndrome. TCRdb analysed the immunoSEQ multiplex PCR reads with MiXCR anew, one entry per CDR3 protein. In the table there are about 200,000 distinct CDR3 sequences, roughly 94% of which are singletons. The sequenced material came from CD4+ T cells from PBMCs. The receptors here all came from a human donor with multiple sclerosis. Each CDR3 is given with its conserved first and last residue. The order of the fields is clone size, J gene, D gene, V gene, CDR3 protein, CDR3 DNA. A D gene is named only where the DNA matches it firmly. Not every row has a clone size; where given, it reads once, few, many or a size class.

>-|TRBJ2-3|TRBD2|TRBV20-1
CSARDPTSLAGGTDTQYF
TGCAGTGCTAGAGATCCCACTTCCCTAGCGGGGGGCACAGATACGCAGTATTTT
>-|TRBJ2-7|TRBD1|TRBV20-1
CSARGDSRGYEQYF
TGCAGTGCTAGAGGGGACAGCCGAGGCTACGAGCAGTACTTC
>-|TRBJ1-2|TRBD1|TRBV20-1
CSARDRRTGDGGYTF
TGCAGTGCTAGAGATCGCCGGACAGGGGATGGTGGCTACACCTTC
>-|TRBJ2-7|TRBD2|TRBV7-2
CASSPQGGGYEQYF
TGTGCCAGCAGCCCCCAGGGCGGGGGCTACGAGCAGTACTTC
>-|TRBJ2-3|-|TRBV9
CASSVEPRGTDTQYF
TGTGCCAGCAGCGTAGAACCTCGGGGCACAGATACGCAGTATTTT
>-|TRBJ2-1|-|TRBV30
CACKTAHSYNEQFF
TGTGCGTGTAAAACAGCACACTCCTACAATGAGCAGTTCTTC
>-|TRBJ1-2|-|TRBV12-3/TRBV12-4
CASSNRLEGYTF
TGTGCCAGCAGTAACAGGTTGGAAGGCTACACCTTC
>-|TRBJ1-2|-|TRBV29-1
CSVLAYGYTF
TGCAGCGTTCTTGCCTATGGCTACACCTTC
>-|TRBJ1-1|-|TRBV29-1
CSVGTLSEAFF
TGCAGCGTGGGGACCCTATCGGAAGCTTTCTTT
>-|TRBJ1-5|-|TRBV3-1
CASSQDSRGWGQPQHF
TGTGCCAGCAGCCAAGATAGCCGAGGATGGGGTCAGCCCCAGCATTTT
>-|TRBJ2-1|TRBD2|TRBV3-1
CASSQLAAYNEQFF
TGTGCCAGCAGCCAACTAGCGGCCTACAATGAGCAGTTCTTC
>-|TRBJ2-1|TRBD2|TRBV20-1
CSARDGSRLAGAEAYNEQFF
TGCAGTGCTAGAGACGGTTCTCGTCTAGCGGGGGCCGAGGCCTACAATGAGCAGTTCTTC
>-|TRBJ2-3|-|TRBV2
CASKRGFADTQYF
TGTGCCAGCAAACGGGGTTTCGCAGATACGCAGTATTTT
>-|TRBJ2-5|-|TRBV30
CAWSSGRPQETQYF
TGTGCCTGGAGTTCCGGGCGCCCCCAAGAGACCCAGTACTTC
>once|TRBJ2-5|TRBD1|TRBV3-1
CASSPRDRGVETQYF
TGTGCCAGCAGCCCAAGGGACAGGGGGGTGGAGACCCAGTACTTC
>few|TRBJ2-3|TRBD1|TRBV29-1
CSVDRTGADTQYF
TGCAGCGTTGATAGGACAGGGGCAGATACGCAGTATTTT
>-|TRBJ2-7|-|TRBV20-1
CSARSGGPTYEQYF
TGCAGTGCTAGGTCTGGGGGACCCACCTACGAGCAGTACTTC
>-|TRBJ1-5|-|TRBV20-1
CSVTRRGQPQHF
TGCAGTGTCACCCGGCGAGGACAGCCCCAGCATTTT
>-|TRBJ1-2|-|TRBV24-1
CATREPQFANGYTF
TGTGCCACCAGGGAACCGCAATTCGCTAATGGCTACACCTTC
>-|TRBJ2-3|TRBD2|TRBV29-1
CSVPASSGGWDTQYF
TGCAGCGTCCCCGCCTCTAGCGGGGGATGGGATACGCAGTATTTT
>-|TRBJ2-5|-|TRBV10-2
CASRGTGETQYF
TGCGCCAGCAGGGGGACTGGGGAGACCCAGTACTTC
>-|TRBJ1-2|TRBD1|TRBV7-9
CASSTGQGASYGYTF
TGTGCCAGCAGCACCGGACAGGGGGCAAGCTATGGCTACACCTTC
>-|TRBJ1-1|-|TRBV12-3/TRBV12-4
CASSLGQRNTEAFF
TGTGCCAGCAGTTTGGGCCAGAGAAACACTGAAGCTTTCTTT
>-|TRBJ2-5|TRBD1|TRBV7-8
CASSLDRTGRETQYF
TGTGCCAGCAGCTTAGATCGGACAGGGAGAGAGACCCAGTACTTC
>-|TRBJ2-7|-|TRBV11-2
CASSLGFTEYYEQYF
TGTGCCAGCAGCCTGGGGTTTACGGAATACTACGAGCAGTACTTC
>-|TRBJ2-1|-|TRBV4-2
CASSRETAAYNEQFF
TGTGCCAGCAGCCGAGAGACTGCAGCCTACAATGAGCAGTTCTTC
>-|TRBJ2-7|-|TRBV30
CAWRVGGPYEQYF
TGTGCCTGGAGAGTAGGGGGACCCTACGAGCAGTACTTC
>once|TRBJ2-1|-|TRBV27
CASEGGDNEQFF
TGTGCCTCTGAGGGCGGGGACAATGAGCAGTTCTTC
>-|TRBJ1-6|-|TRBV27
CASSSLIETSPLHF
TGTGCCAGCAGTTCCCTGATCGAGACTTCACCCCTCCACTTT
>-|TRBJ1-5|-|TRBV12-3/TRBV12-4
CASSLAAGRAQHF
TGTGCCAGCAGCCTTGCAGCGGGCAGGGCCCAGCATTTT
>-|TRBJ1-5|-|TRBV5-6
CASSSRDQPQHF
TGTGCCAGCAGCTCCAGGGATCAGCCCCAGCATTTT
>-|TRBJ2-5|-|TRBV11-2
CASRTSSETQYF
TGTGCCAGCAGAACCAGTTCGGAGACCCAGTACTTC
>-|TRBJ2-5|-|TRBV7-3
CASSLWSGGAETQYF
TGTGCCAGCAGCTTATGGTCGGGGGGCGCCGAGACCCAGTACTTC
>-|TRBJ2-2|-|TRBV18
CASSRNEGNTGELFF
TGTGCCAGCTCACGGAATGAGGGAAACACCGGGGAGCTGTTTTTT
>-|TRBJ1-1|TRBD1|TRBV5-1
CASSFQGANTEAFF
TGCGCCAGCAGCTTCCAGGGGGCGAACACTGAAGCTTTCTTT
>once|TRBJ1-2|TRBD1|TRBV7-3
CASSLRDRNGYTF
TGTGCCAGCAGCCTCCGGGACAGGAATGGCTACACCTTC
>-|TRBJ1-2|-|TRBV20-1
CSAQAAHPNYGYTF
TGCAGTGCTCAGGCTGCGCACCCTAACTATGGCTACACCTTC
>-|TRBJ2-1|-|TRBV4-2
CASSYIGSYNEQFF
TGTGCCAGCAGTTATATCGGCTCCTACAATGAGCAGTTCTTC